This T cell receptor (beta chain) originates from a study of OX40 agonist ivuxolimab in advanced cancers. J was trimmed by 8 bases and V by 5 bases; bases with no gene match: 13. The CDR3 contains 15 residues. Germline CDR1 and CDR2: MNHNS and SASEGT. Study-wide results and caveats: More expanded clones were seen, on average, in CD8+ T cells than in CD4+.

This table comes from immunoSEQ multiplex PCR, and its TCRdb copy is limited to in-frame clones, with some not included. The repertoire holds about 50,000 clones, approximately 80% seen once, with 3.5% to 4.5% in the top ten. In this sample, this clone turned up a few times. The target antigen is unknown. The source is an adult with an advanced solid tumor such as melanoma, head and neck, liver or kidney cancer. V and J are TRBV6-1 and TRBJ1-2, with 8 bases lining up with TRBD1. Sequenced here: CD4+ or CD8+ T cells sorted from blood, sampled in a trial of the OX40 agonist ivuxolimab. Written as DNA, the CDR3 is TGTGCCAGCAGTTCTCTAAGACAGGGGAAACTCGGCTACACCTTC. It encodes CASSSLRQGKLGYTF.